This TCR beta chain was identified during a study of cytomegalovirus exposure and HLA in healthy donors. Sequencing used immunoSEQ multiplex PCR; TCRdb keeps in-frame clones, though not all of them. The sample yields about 300,000 clones, roughly 90% seen once. Trimming pared 3 bases from V and 4 bases from J, leaving 4 bases between. Germline lookup yields CDR1 MNHNS and CDR2 SASEGT. CDR3 length: 11 amino acids. A remark on this clone: The antigen is unknown.

General study points: According to a later analysis, TCR clusters from the first cohort tended to co-occur in the 120 or so validation repertoires. The study found most TCR sequences rare, yet found some public TCRs in many donors. As confirmed in vitro, three CMV-associated chains were specific for CMV antigens.

Sequencing input: PBMCs. The sequence came from a woman between 18 and 29 years old in good health and CMV-seronegative. The gene calls are TRBV6-1 and TRBJ2-7; D remains unclear. The CDR3 bases are TGTGCCAGCAGTGAGACTTACGAGCAGTACTTC. It translates to CASSETYEQYF.